This note documents a single T cell receptor beta chain sequence. No antigen is known for it. These data originate in a study of pediatric ulcerative colitis. The study's findings and limits: Ulcerative colitis patients shared more blood-rectal clones than controls. Acute severe colitis showed lower rectal diversity from clonal expansions.

The germline V gene has CDR1 SGHTS and CDR2 YDEGEE. The CDR3 runs to 18 residues. V gave up 0 bases and J gave up 0 bases; unmatched junction bases: 4. Produced via immunoSEQ multiplex PCR; TCRdb's table is partial and in-frame only. The sample shows a few thousand clones, roughly nine tenths of them seen only once. The gene calls are TRBV5-8 and TRBJ2-1, with 12 bases that match TRBD2. Sequenced: blood. This sequence originates from a boy aged 5 to 17 with mild ulcerative colitis. The CDR3: CASSLELAGGLSYNEQFF. The CDR3 DNA reads TGTGCCAGCAGCTTGGAACTAGCGGGAGGTCTCTCCTACAATGAGCAGTTCTTC.